This TCR beta chain originates from a study of CD8 T cells in ankylosing spondylitis. In TCRdb, the 5' RACE reads were re-called with MiXCR into one record per CDR3 protein. There are more than 200,000 distinct CDR3 sequences in the sample; more than 20% occur only once, and over 0.55% lies in the top ten. This clonotype has a count of ten or more. Germline CDR1 MGHRA, CDR2 YSYEKL. V lost 1 base and J lost 0, with 10 bases in between. The CDR3 consists of 16 residues. Sequenced: blood, either unsorted or a sorted T cell fraction (not recorded which). This chain connects TRBV4-1 to TRBJ1-3; the D is unclear. The sequence was obtained from a male donor with ankylosing spondylitis or in good health (not recorded which). CDR3 protein: CASSQVRATSGNTIYF. The DNA of the CDR3 is TGCGCCAGCAGCCAAGTTAGGGCGACCTCTGGAAACACCATATATTTT.